The present T cell receptor (beta chain) was sequenced within a study of OX40 agonist ivuxolimab in advanced cancers. Repertoires were generated with immunoSEQ multiplex PCR, while TCRdb's copy carries only in-frame clones and drops some. This table holds 81,000 or so clones, about 88% found once. Germline V gives CDR1 SGHTA, CDR2 FQGNSA. V gave up 5 bases and J gave up 2 bases, with 17 bases separating them. The CDR3 loop spans 16 amino acids. The chain carries TRBV7-2 and TRBJ2-3; unclear D gene. Source: CD4+ or CD8+ T cells sorted from blood, taken in a trial of the OX40 agonist ivuxolimab. The sequence was collected from an adult with an advanced solid tumor such as melanoma, head and neck, liver or kidney cancer. CDR3 bases: TGTGCCAGCAGCGCACAGACAATCGTCTCCACAGATACGCAGTATTTT. Translating gives CASSAQTIVSTDTQYF.